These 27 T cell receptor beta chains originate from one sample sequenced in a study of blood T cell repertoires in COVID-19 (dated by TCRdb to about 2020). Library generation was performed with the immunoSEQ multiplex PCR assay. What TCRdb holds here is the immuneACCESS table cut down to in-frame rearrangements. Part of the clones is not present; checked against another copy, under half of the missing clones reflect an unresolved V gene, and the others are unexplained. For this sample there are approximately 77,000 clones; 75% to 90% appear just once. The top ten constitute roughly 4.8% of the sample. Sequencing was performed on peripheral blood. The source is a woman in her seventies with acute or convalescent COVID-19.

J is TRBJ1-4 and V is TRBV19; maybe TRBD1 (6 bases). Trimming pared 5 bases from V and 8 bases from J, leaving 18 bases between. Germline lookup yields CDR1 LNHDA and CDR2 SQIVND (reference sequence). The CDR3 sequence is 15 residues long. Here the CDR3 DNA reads TGTGCCAGTAGTGCCACTCAGGGGATTGGAGAAAAACTGTTTTTT. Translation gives CASSATQGIGEKLFF.

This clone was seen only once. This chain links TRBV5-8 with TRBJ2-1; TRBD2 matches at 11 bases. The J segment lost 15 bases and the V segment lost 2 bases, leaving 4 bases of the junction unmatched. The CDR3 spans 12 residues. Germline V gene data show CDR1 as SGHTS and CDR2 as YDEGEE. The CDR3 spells CASSFASGGMFF. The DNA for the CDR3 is TGTGCCAGCAGCTTCGCTAGCGGGGGGATGTTCTTC.

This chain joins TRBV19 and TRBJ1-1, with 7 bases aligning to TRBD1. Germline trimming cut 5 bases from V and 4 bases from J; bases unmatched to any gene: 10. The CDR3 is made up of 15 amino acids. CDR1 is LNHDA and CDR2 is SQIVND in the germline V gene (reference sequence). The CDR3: CASSSGDSLGTEAFF. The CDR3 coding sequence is TGTGCCAGTAGTTCGGGGGACAGCCTGGGCACTGAAGCTTTCTTT.

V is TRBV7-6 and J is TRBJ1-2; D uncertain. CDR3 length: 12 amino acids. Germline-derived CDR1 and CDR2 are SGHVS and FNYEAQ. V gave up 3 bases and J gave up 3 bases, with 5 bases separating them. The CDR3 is CASSFGDYGYTF. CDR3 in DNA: TGTGCCAGCAGCTTCGGTGACTATGGCTACACCTTC.

The CDR3 reads CASTPSGVRFNEQFF. The DNA of the CDR3 is TGTGCCAGTACTCCAAGCGGGGTGCGGTTTAATGAGCAGTTCTTC. This rearrangement joins TRBV19 to TRBJ2-1; TRBD2 agrees at 7 bases. The CDR3 has 15 amino acids. Losses at the gene ends were 7 bases for V and 7 bases for J; bases not matched to a gene: 13. Germline CDR1 is LNHDA and CDR2 is SQIVND (reference sequence).

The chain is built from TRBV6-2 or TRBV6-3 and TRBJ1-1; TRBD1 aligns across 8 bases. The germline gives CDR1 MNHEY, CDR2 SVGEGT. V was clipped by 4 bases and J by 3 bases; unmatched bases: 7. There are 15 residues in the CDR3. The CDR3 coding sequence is TGTGCCAGCAGTTGGGACAGGATCGGTGACACTGAAGCTTTCTTT. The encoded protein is CASSWDRIGDTEAFF.

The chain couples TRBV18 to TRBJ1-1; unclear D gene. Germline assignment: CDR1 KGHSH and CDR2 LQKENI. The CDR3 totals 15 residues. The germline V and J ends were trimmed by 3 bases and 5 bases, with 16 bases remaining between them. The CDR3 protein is CASSPVQTGGTEAFF. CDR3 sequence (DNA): TGTGCCAGCTCACCTGTGCAGACCGGAGGGACTGAAGCTTTCTTT.

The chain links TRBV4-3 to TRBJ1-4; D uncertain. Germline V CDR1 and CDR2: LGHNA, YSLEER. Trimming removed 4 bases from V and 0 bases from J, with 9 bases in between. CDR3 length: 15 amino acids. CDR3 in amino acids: CASSRRVATNEKLFF. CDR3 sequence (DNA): TGCGCCAGCAGCCGTAGAGTTGCAACTAATGAAAAACTGTTTTTT.

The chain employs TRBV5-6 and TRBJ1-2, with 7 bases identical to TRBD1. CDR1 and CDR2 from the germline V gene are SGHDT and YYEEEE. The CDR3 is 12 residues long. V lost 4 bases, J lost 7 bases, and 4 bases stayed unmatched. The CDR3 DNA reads TGTGCCAGCAGCAGAGGGGGCTTTGGCTACACCTTC. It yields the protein CASSRGGFGYTF.

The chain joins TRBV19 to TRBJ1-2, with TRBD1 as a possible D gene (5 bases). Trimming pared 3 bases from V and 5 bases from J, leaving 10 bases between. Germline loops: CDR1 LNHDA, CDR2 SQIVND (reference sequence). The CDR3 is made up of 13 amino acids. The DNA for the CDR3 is TGTGCCAGTAGTATGGGGGGTGTATATGGCTACACCTTC. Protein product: CASSMGGVYGYTF.

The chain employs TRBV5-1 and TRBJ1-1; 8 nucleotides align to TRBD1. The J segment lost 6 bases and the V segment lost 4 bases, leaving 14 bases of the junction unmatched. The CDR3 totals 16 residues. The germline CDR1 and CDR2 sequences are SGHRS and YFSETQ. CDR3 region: CASSVDRVPVASEAFF. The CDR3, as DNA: TGCGCCAGCAGCGTGGACAGGGTCCCGGTTGCGTCTGAAGCTTTCTTT.

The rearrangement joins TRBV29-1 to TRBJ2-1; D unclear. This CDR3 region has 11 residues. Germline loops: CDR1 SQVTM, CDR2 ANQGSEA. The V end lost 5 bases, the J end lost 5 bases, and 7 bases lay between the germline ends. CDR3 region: CSVRRDNEQFF. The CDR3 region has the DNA TGCAGCGTTCGCCGGGACAATGAGCAGTTCTTC.

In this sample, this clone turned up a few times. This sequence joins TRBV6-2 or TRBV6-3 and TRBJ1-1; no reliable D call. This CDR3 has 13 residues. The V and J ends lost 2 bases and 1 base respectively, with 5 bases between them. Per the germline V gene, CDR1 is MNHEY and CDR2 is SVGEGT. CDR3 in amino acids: CASSYEGNTEAFF. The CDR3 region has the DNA TGTGCCAGCAGTTACGAGGGGAACACTGAAGCTTTCTTT.

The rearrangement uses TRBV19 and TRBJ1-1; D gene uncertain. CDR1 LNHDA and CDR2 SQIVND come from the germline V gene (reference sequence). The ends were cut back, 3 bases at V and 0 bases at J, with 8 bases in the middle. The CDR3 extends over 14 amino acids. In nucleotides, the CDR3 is TGTGCCAGTAGTATGGGCATACTGAACACTGAAGCTTTCTTT. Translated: CASSMGILNTEAFF.

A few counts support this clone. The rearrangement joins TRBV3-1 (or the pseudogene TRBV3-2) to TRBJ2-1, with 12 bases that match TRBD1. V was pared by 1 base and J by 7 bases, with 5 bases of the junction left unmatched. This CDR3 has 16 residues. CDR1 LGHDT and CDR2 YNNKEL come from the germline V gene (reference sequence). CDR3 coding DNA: TGTGCCAGCAGCCAAGGGGGGACAGGGGGCAAGAATGAGCAGTTCTTC. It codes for CASSQGGTGGKNEQFF.

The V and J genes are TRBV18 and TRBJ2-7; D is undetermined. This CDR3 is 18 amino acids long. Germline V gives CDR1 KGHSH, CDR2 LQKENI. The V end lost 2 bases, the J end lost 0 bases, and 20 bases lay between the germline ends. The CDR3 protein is CASSPSLLRYTPSYEQYF. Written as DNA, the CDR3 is TGTGCCAGCTCACCATCCCTACTGCGGTATACCCCCTCCTACGAGCAGTACTTC.

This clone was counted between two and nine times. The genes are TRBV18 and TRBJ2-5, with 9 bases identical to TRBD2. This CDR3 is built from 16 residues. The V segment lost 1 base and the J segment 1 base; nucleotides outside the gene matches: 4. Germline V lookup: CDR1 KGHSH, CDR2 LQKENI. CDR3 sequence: CASSPRPAGGQETQYF. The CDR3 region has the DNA TGTGCCAGCTCACCACGTCCAGCGGGGGGCCAAGAGACCCAGTACTTC.

In DNA form, the CDR3 reads TGCAGCCCCTGCGGGGGTTACACCTTC. As protein: CSPCGGYTF. This chain links TRBV29-1 with TRBJ1-2, with D perhaps matching TRBD1 (5 bases). The CDR3 runs to 9 residues. CDR1 and CDR2 (germline): SQVTM, ANQGSEA. The germline V and J ends were trimmed by 8 bases and 11 bases, with 12 bases remaining between them.

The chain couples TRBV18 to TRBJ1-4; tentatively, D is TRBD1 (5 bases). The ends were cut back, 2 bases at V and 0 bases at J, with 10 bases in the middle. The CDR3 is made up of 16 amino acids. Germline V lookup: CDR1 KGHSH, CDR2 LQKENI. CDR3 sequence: CASSPVTAPTNEKLFF. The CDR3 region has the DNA TGTGCCAGCTCACCAGTGACAGCCCCAACTAATGAAAAACTGTTTTTT.

As DNA, the CDR3 is TGTGCCATCAGTGAGTCTAACAGGGGGCACGAGCAGTACTTC. It codes for CAISESNRGHEQYF. This chain connects TRBV10-3 to TRBJ2-7, with 9 bases that match TRBD1. The CDR3 is 14 residues long. With V trimmed by 0 bases and J by 5 bases, 2 bases remained unmatched. CDR1 and CDR2 from the germline V gene are ENHRY and SYGVKD.

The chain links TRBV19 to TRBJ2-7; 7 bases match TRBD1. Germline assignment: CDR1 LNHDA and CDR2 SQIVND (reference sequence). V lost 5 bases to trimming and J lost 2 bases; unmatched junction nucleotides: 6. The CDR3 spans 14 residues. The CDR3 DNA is TGTGCCAGTAGTGTAAGACAGGGACCCTACGAGCAGTACTTC. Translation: CASSVRQGPYEQYF.

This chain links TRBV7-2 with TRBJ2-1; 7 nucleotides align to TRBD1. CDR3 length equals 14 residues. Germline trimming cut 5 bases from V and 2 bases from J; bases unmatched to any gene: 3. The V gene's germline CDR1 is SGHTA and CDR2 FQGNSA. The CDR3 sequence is CASSPGGTYNEQFF. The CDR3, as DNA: TGTGCCAGCAGCCCAGGGGGAACCTACAATGAGCAGTTCTTC.

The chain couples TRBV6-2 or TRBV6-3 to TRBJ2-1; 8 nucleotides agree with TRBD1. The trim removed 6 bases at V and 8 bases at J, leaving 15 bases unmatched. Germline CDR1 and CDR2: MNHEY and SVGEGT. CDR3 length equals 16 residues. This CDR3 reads CASSPPVRTGYHEQFF. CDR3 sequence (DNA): TGTGCCAGCAGCCCCCCGGTCAGGACAGGGTATCATGAGCAGTTCTTC.

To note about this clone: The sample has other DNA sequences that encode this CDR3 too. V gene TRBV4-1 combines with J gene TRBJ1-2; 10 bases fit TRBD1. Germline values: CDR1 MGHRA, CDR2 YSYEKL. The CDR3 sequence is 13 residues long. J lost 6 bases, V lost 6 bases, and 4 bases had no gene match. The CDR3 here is CASSQTGGDGYTF. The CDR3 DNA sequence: TGCGCCAGCAGTCAGACAGGGGGCGATGGCTACACCTTC.

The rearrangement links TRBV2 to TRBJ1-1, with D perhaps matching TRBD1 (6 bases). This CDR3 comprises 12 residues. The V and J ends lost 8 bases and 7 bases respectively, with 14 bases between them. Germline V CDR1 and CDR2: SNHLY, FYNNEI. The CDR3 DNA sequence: TGTGCCAGCCGCCGGACAGACTTTGAAGCTTTCTTT. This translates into CASRRTDFEAFF.

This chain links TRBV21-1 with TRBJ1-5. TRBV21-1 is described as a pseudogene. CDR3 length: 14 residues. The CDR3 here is CASSPAGEDQPQHF. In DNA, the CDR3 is TGTGCCAGCAGCCCGGCGGGGGAAGATCAGCCCCAGCATTTT.

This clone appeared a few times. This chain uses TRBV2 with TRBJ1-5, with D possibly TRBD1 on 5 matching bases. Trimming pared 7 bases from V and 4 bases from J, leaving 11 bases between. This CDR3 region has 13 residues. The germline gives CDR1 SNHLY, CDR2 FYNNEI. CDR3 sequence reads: CASKLEGNQPQHF. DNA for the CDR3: TGTGCCAGCAAATTGGAGGGGAATCAGCCCCAGCATTTT.